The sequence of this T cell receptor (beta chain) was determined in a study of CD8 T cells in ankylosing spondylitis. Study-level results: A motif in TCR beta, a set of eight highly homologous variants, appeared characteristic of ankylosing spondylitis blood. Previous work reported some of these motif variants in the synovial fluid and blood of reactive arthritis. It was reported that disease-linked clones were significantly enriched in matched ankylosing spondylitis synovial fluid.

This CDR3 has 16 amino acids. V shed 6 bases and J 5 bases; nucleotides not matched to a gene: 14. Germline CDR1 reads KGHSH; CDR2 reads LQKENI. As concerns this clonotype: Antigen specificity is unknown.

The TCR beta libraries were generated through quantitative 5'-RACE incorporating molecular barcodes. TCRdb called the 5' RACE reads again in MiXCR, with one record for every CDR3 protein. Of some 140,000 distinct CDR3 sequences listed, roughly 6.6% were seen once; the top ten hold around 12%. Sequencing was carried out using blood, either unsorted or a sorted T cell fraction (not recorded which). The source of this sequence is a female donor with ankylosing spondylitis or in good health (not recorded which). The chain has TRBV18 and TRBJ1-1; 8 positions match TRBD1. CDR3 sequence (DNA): TGTGCCAGCTCGCCATCTATGACAGGGGAGAGGACTGAAGCTTTCTTT. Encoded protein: CASSPSMTGERTEAFF.